This entry concerns a single T cell receptor (beta chain). The sample comes from a study of blood T cell repertoires in COVID-19. Background on the study: Acute and convalescent COVID-19 specimens originated in the United States, Italy and Spain.

Sequencing used immunoSEQ multiplex PCR; TCRdb keeps in-frame clones, though not all of them. The sample lists roughly 80,000 clones; around nine tenths were seen once. This sequence was found in a woman of 80 years or more with active or convalescent COVID-19. The sequencing input was peripheral blood.

CDR3 loop: CASSSSAGELFF. The CDR3 DNA reads as TGTGCCAGCAGTTCAAGCGCCGGGGAGCTGTTTTTT. The chain uses TRBV6-5 and TRBJ2-2; no reliable D call. The CDR3 totals 12 residues. CDR1 and CDR2 from the germline V gene are MNHEY and SVGAGI. Trimming took 4 bases from V and 6 from J, leaving 6 bases between them.